This passage covers 28 T cell receptor beta chains from one sample sequenced in a study of blood T cell repertoires in COVID-19. Data came from immunoSEQ multiplex PCR; TCRdb stores just in-frame clones and leaves some out. There are approximately 220,000 clones in the sample; roughly 85% occur only once, and roughly 5% lies in the top ten. The sequenced sample was PBMCs or T cells enriched from blood (not recorded which). The receptors stem from a woman aged 45 to 65 who had been exposed to COVID-19.

This rearrangement joins TRBV5-8 to TRBJ1-1; D gene uncertain. CDR1 is SGHTS, CDR2 YDEGEE, per germline. The CDR3 is 14 residues long. The germline V and J ends were trimmed by 5 bases and 4 bases, with 15 bases remaining between them. CDR3: CASSPGIAVTEAFF. The CDR3 DNA reads TGTGCCAGCAGTCCCGGGATAGCGGTCACTGAAGCTTTCTTT. Variable domain in full (rest from reference TRBV5-8 and TRBJ1-1): EAGVTQSPTHLIKTRGQQATLRCSPISGHTSVYWYQQALGLGLQFLLWYDEGEERNRGNFPPRFSGRQFPNYSSELNVNALELEDSALYLCASSPGIAVTEAFFGQGTRLTVV.

The chain has TRBV5-1 and TRBJ2-3, with TRBD2 as a possible D gene (6 bases). The CDR3 is 14 residues long. Trimming removed 0 bases from V and 6 bases from J, with 11 bases in between. Germline assignment: CDR1 SGHRS and CDR2 YFSETQ. The CDR3 spells CASSLDEGRDTQYF. CDR3 sequence (DNA): TGCGCCAGCAGCTTGGACGAGGGGAGGGATACGCAGTATTTT.

The rearrangement uses TRBV15 and TRBJ2-7; tentative D call: TRBD2 (5 bases). Germline loops: CDR1 LNHNV, CDR2 YYDKDF (reference sequence). The V end was cut by 0 bases, the J end by 1 base, with 10 bases between. This CDR3 has 15 residues. CDR3 nucleotide sequence: TGTGCCACCAGCAGAGATGCGGGCAGTTCCTACGAGCAGTACTTC. Translating gives CATSRDAGSSYEQYF.

The V gene is TRBV10-3, the J gene TRBJ1-3; D gene uncertain. The CDR3 is 12 amino acids. Germline CDR1 reads ENHRY; CDR2 reads SYGVKD. Trimming stripped 11 bases from V and 4 bases from J, with 12 bases between. The CDR3 here is CAVYSGGNTIYF. The DNA of the CDR3 is TGTGCCGTTTACTCAGGAGGAAACACCATATATTTT.

This chain joins TRBV2 and TRBJ2-1; tentatively, D is TRBD2 (6 bases). Trimming removed 7 bases from V and 5 bases from J, with 15 bases in between. The CDR3 is made up of 14 amino acids. CDR1 SNHLY and CDR2 FYNNEI come from the germline V gene. CDR3 nucleotide sequence: TGTGCCAGCAAAGGGACTCGGTCTGACAATGAGCAGTTCTTC. As protein: CASKGTRSDNEQFF.

CDR3 nucleotide sequence: TGTGCCAGCAGTCTACTTAGCAGGGAGGGAGGCTACACCTTC. Protein sequence: CASSLLSREGGYTF. The chain combines TRBV28 with TRBJ1-2; maybe TRBD1 (5 bases). Trimming cost V 5 bases and J 8 bases, with 18 bases left between them. This CDR3 comprises 14 residues. Per the germline V gene, CDR1 is MDHEN and CDR2 is SYDVKM.

The rearrangement joins TRBV2 to TRBJ1-2; a weak D match, TRBD1 (5 bases). Trimming stripped 1 base from V and 8 bases from J, with 17 bases between. The CDR3 consists of 15 residues. The germline CDR1 and CDR2 sequences are SNHLY and FYNNEI. The CDR3 bases are TGTGCCAGCAGTGAAGTGTCACGCCCAGGACACGGCTACACCTTC. Encoded protein: CASSEVSRPGHGYTF.

The chain joins TRBV3-1 (or the pseudogene TRBV3-2) to TRBJ2-7; maybe TRBD2 (5 bases). In germline, CDR1 is LGHDT, CDR2 YNNKEL (reference sequence). The CDR3 consists of 14 residues. Trimming shortened V by 1 base and J by 5 bases, and 12 bases separated the two germline ends. Here the CDR3 reads CASSQVRGTHEQYF. The DNA for the CDR3 is TGTGCCAGCAGCCAAGTTCGGGGTACCCACGAGCAGTACTTC.

The J gene is TRBJ2-7, the V gene TRBV12-5; D gene unclear. From germline, CDR1 is LGHNT and CDR2 FRNRAP. V was trimmed by 6 bases and J by 8 bases, leaving 11 bases between them. This CDR3 region has 11 residues. In DNA, the CDR3 is TGTGCTAGTGGCCTCCGCGCCAAGCAGTACTTC. Translated, it gives CASGLRAKQYF. Full variable domain (rest looked up from reference TRBV12-5 and TRBJ2-7): DARVTQTPRHKVTEMGQEVTMRCQPILGHNTVFWYRQTMMQGLELLAYFRNRAPLDDSGMPKDRFSAEMPDATLATLKIQPSEPRDSAVYFCASGLRAKQYFGPGTRLTVT.

This chain uses TRBV5-1 with TRBJ1-2, with D hard to call. Deletions cut 0 bases from V and 3 bases from J, with 9 bases between. CDR1 is SGHRS, CDR2 YFSETQ, per germline. The CDR3 runs to 14 residues. The CDR3 coding sequence is TGCGCCAGCAGCTTGGGCGGGGAGGACTATGGCTACACCTTC. Amino acids: CASSLGGEDYGYTF.

The CDR3, as DNA: TGTGCCAGCAGCCCCACGGGGGGGGCAACTGGGGCCAACGTCCTGACTTTC. Protein: CASSPTGGATGANVLTF. The V gene is TRBV7-6, the J gene TRBJ2-6, with 8 bases fitting TRBD2. V trimming: 5 bases; J trimming: 2 bases; junction bases outside the gene matches: 8. The CDR3 is made up of 17 amino acids. CDR1 SGHVS and CDR2 FNYEAQ come from the germline V gene.

CDR3 coding DNA: TGTGCCAGCAGTTTGAGGGCAGGGGGAGGTTCACCCCTCCACTTT. Protein product: CASSLRAGGGSPLHF. The chain employs TRBV27 and TRBJ1-6; the match to TRBD1 covers 7 bases. The CDR3 totals 15 residues. Germline-derived CDR1 and CDR2 are MNHEY and SMNVEV (reference sequence). With V trimmed by 3 bases and J by 9 bases, 8 bases remained unmatched.

The CDR3 sequence: CASRPQGGGTYEQYF. CDR3 in DNA: TGCGCCAGCAGACCCCAAGGGGGGGGAACCTACGAGCAGTACTTC. V is TRBV5-1 and J is TRBJ2-7; D is possibly TRBD2 (7 bases). The V gene lost 5 bases and the J gene lost 2 bases, with 17 bases spanning the gap. Germline lookup yields CDR1 SGHRS and CDR2 YFSETQ. The CDR3 has 15 amino acids.

This chain links TRBV5-4 with TRBJ1-1, with 7 bases that match TRBD1. CDR1 and CDR2 from the germline V gene are SGHNT and YYREEE (reference sequence). The CDR3 totals 14 residues. With V trimmed by 1 base and J by 2 bases, 2 bases remained unmatched. This CDR3 reads CASSLRQGNTEAFF. Here the CDR3 DNA reads TGTGCCAGCAGCTTGAGACAGGGAAACACTGAAGCTTTCTTT.

The genes are TRBV30 and TRBJ2-5, with D tentatively TRBD2 (5 bases). CDR1 GTSNPN and CDR2 SVGIG come from the germline V gene (reference sequence). V shed 3 bases and J shed 5 bases, with 10 bases lying between them. This CDR3 region has 12 residues. The CDR3 DNA follows: TGTGCCTGGAGACTCTCGGGGGAGACCCAGTACTTC. Its translation: CAWRLSGETQYF.

This clone was found many times. The chain combines TRBV7-2 with TRBJ2-1; no definite D call. The V gene's germline CDR1 is SGHTA and CDR2 FQGNSA. The V and J ends lost 5 bases and 9 bases respectively, with 11 bases between them. The CDR3 sequence is 12 residues long. Here the CDR3 DNA reads TGTGCCAGCAGCCCTTCCCGCGGTGAGCAGTTCTTC. Amino acids: CASSPSRGEQFF.

The chain carries TRBV5-4 and TRBJ2-3; 8 nucleotides line up with TRBD1. The V and J ends lost 3 bases and 5 bases, in that order; junction bases with no gene match: 5. CDR3 length equals 14 residues. Germline CDR1 and CDR2: SGHNT and YYREEE (reference sequence). Here the CDR3 reads CASSSGTGLDTQYF. For the CDR3, the DNA is TGTGCCAGCAGCTCCGGGACAGGTCTAGATACGCAGTATTTT. The variable domain in full, completed from reference TRBV5-4 and TRBJ2-3, reads ETGVTQSPTHLIKTRGQQVTLRCSSQSGHNTVSWYQQALGQGPQFIFQYYREEENGRGNFPPRFSGLQFPNYSSELNVNALELDDSALYLCASSSGTGLDTQYFGPGTRLTVL.

The chain employs TRBV29-1 and TRBJ1-2; D not certain. Trimming left V 4 bases short and J 4 bases short, with 13 bases between. Germline V gives CDR1 SQVTM, CDR2 ANQGSEA. The length of the CDR3 is 13 residues. CDR3 sequence (DNA): TGCAGCGTTGGGTTTGCACTCGCCTATGGCTACACCTTC. Its translation is CSVGFALAYGYTF.

In DNA, the CDR3 is TGTGCCAGCAGTGTTACTAACGCCTCTGGAAACACCATATATTTT. Translating it yields CASSVTNASGNTIYF. V is TRBV2 and J is TRBJ1-3; D is uncertain. The germline V gene has CDR1 SNHLY and CDR2 FYNNEI. Deletions cut 4 bases from V and 0 bases from J, with 10 bases between. CDR3 length equals 15 residues.

The chain joins TRBV6-5 to TRBJ1-5; D gene unclear. Germline-derived CDR1 and CDR2 are MNHEY and SVGAGI. The ends were cut back, 2 bases at V and 6 bases at J, with 5 bases in the middle. The CDR3 extends over 12 amino acids. The CDR3 loop is CASSYLSQPQHF. In nucleotides, the CDR3 is TGTGCCAGCAGTTACCTCAGTCAGCCCCAGCATTTT.

The chain combines TRBV6-2 or TRBV6-3 with TRBJ2-7, with a possible D match to TRBD1 (5 bases). The CDR3 has 12 amino acids. Trimming removed 5 bases from V and 7 bases from J, with 12 bases in between. The germline V gene has CDR1 MNHEY and CDR2 SVGEGT. CDR3 residues: CASSTQGLEQYF. In DNA, the CDR3 is TGTGCCAGCAGTACCCAGGGATTAGAGCAGTACTTC.

The V call is TRBV2, the J call TRBJ2-5; perhaps TRBD1 as D (5 bases). Germline CDR1 reads SNHLY; CDR2 reads FYNNEI. The CDR3 contains 13 residues. The germline V and J ends were trimmed by 1 base and 3 bases, with 6 bases remaining between them. The CDR3 nucleotides read TGTGCCAGCAGTGAAGGCAGGGAAGAGACCCAGTACTTC. Residues: CASSEGREETQYF.

This rearrangement joins TRBV6-5 to TRBJ1-3, with 7 bases identical to TRBD1. The CDR3 runs to 15 residues. Looked up from germline, CDR1 is MNHEY and CDR2 is SVGAGI. V was pared by 8 bases and J by 3 bases, with 10 bases of the junction left unmatched. For the CDR3, the DNA is TGTGCCAGCGGGGGCACCAGGGGGATTGGAAACACCATATATTTT. Translation gives CASGGTRGIGNTIYF.

This clone has only a few counts. The chain couples TRBV14 to TRBJ1-1; D remains unclear. Trimming shortened V by 0 bases and J by 5 bases, and 13 bases separated the two germline ends. In germline, CDR1 is SGHDN, CDR2 FVKESK. The length of the CDR3 is 15 residues. The CDR3 DNA is TGTGCCAGCAGCCAAGATCACGCGGGTTGGACTGAAGCTTTCTTT. Translated: CASSQDHAGWTEAFF. The variable domain in full, completed from reference TRBV14 and TRBJ1-1, reads EAGVTQFPSHSVIEKGQTVTLRCDPISGHDNLYWYRRVMGKEIKFLLHFVKESKQDESGMPNNRFLAERTGGTYSTLKVQPAELEDSGVYFCASSQDHAGWTEAFFGQGTRLTVV.

The chain recombines TRBV7-8 with TRBJ1-4; 7 positions agree with TRBD1. The V and J ends lost 5 bases and 6 bases, in that order; junction bases with no gene match: 3. The germline V gene encodes CDR1 SGHVS and CDR2 FQNEAQ. The CDR3 is 13 residues long. DNA of the CDR3: TGTGCCAGCAGCCGCGGGACAGATGAAAAACTGTTTTTT. It translates to CASSRGTDEKLFF.

The chain recombines TRBV29-1 with TRBJ1-2; 8 bases are a match to TRBD1. The J segment lost 0 bases and the V segment lost 4 bases, leaving 7 bases of the junction unmatched. This CDR3 has 15 residues. CDR1 and CDR2 (germline): SQVTM, ANQGSEA. The CDR3 DNA reads as TGCAGCGTTGTCTTGGCGGACAGGGCTAACTATGGCTACACCTTC. Encoded protein: CSVVLADRANYGYTF. The full variable domain, with the rest looked up from reference TRBV29-1 and TRBJ1-2, is SAVISQKPSRDICQRGTSLTIQCQVDSQVTMMFWYRQQPGQSLTLIATANQGSEATYESGFVIDKFPISRPNLTFSTLTVSNMSPEDSSIYLCSVVLADRANYGYTFGSGTRLTVV.

The genes are TRBV6-5 and TRBJ1-2; 9 bases are shared with TRBD1. The germline gives CDR1 MNHEY, CDR2 SVGAGI. J was trimmed by 5 bases and V by 2 bases; bases with no gene match: 3. This CDR3 is built from 14 residues. DNA of the CDR3: TGTGCCAGCAGTTACGGGACAGGGTTTTATGGCTACACCTTC. This codes for CASSYGTGFYGYTF.

This chain joins TRBV4-3 and TRBJ2-3; 7 nucleotides agree with TRBD1. This CDR3 has 14 residues. CDR1 LGHNA and CDR2 YSLEER come from the germline V gene. The V and J ends lost 0 bases and 7 bases, in that order; junction bases with no gene match: 4. CDR3 coding DNA: TGCGCCAGCAGCCAAGATTTGGACAGGTATACGCAGTATTTT. Translation gives CASSQDLDRYTQYF.